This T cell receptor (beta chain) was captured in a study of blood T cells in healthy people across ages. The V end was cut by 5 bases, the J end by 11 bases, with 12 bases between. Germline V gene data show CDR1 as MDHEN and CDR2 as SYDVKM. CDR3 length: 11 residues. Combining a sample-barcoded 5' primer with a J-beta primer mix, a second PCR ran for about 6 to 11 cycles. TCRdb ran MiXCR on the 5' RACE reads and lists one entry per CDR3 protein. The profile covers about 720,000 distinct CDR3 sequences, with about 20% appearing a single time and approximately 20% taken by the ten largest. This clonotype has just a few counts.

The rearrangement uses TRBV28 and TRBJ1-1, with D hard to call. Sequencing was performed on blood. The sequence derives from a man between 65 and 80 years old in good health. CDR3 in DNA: TGTGCCAGCAGTCCGGGCCTAAGGGCTTTCTTT. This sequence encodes CASSPGLRAFF.